This T cell receptor beta chain emerged from a study of T cell repertoires in cytomegalovirus infection. Study-wide context: The public TCR beta signatures pointed to both CMV infection and matching HLA type.

This clonotype has a count of ten or more. TCRdb re-analysed the reads in MiXCR, keeping a single row per CDR3 protein. Found here are fewer than 250,000 distinct CDR3 sequences, over 20% of them singletons; the top ten hold approximately 18%. The V end lost 3 bases, the J end lost 3 bases, and 23 bases lay between the germline ends. The CDR3 has 18 residues. V is TRBV12-3 or TRBV12-4 and J is TRBJ1-2, with D perhaps TRBD1 (6 bases). The sequenced sample consisted of CD8+ T cells from PBMCs. The clonotype was recovered from a human donor in good health (CMV status not recorded). Some clones in this sample may be carry-over from other donors' samples. The CDR3 here is CASSLWDISSPLDYGYTF. CDR3 coding DNA: TGTGCCAGCAGTTTGTGGGACATATCGTCTCCATTAGACTATGGCTACACCTTC.